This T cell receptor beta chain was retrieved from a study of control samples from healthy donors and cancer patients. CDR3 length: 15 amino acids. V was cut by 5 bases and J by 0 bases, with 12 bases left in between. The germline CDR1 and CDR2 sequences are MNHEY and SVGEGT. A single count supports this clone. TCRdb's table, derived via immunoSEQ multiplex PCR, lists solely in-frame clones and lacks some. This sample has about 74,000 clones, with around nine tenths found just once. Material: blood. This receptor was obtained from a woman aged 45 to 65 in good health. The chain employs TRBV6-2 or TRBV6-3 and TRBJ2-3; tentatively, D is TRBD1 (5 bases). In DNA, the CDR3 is TGTGCCAGCAGTACTGACAGAACCAGCACAGATACGCAGTATTTT. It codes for CASSTDRTSTDTQYF.